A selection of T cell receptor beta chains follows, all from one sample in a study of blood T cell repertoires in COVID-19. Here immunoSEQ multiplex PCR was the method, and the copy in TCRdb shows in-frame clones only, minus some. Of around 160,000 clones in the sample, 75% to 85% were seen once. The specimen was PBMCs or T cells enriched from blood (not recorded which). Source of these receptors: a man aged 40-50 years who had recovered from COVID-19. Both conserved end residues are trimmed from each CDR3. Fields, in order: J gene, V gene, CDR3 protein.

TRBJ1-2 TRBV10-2 ASSGQNYGYT
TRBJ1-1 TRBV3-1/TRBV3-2 ASRGEKNTEAF
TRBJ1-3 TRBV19 ATDRMLTGNTIY
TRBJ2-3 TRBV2 ASSLAAQY
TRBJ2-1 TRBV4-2 ASSPRTSGGVTEQF
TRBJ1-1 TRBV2 ASSGRSAGGTEAF
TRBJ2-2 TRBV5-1 ASSRDINTGELF
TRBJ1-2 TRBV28 ASSSVGQGRNYGYT
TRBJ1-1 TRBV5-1 ASSLAVIRTANTEAF
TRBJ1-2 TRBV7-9 ASSQPTGNGYT
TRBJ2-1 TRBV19 ASRTLAGASYNEQF
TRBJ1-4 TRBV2 ASSERRGTNEKLF
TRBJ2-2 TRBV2 ASKLWGKGTGELF
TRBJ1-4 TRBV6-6 ASNEQGLNEKLF
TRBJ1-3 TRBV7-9 ASSLRQGAENTIY
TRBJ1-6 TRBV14 ASSQVRGTPLH
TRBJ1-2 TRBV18 ASSATGAVWS
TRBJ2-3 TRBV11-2 ASSPGTSGGAQY
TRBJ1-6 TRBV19 ASSIDRGHSPLH
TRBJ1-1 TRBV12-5 ASGPHSITEAF
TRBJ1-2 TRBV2 ASSAQGQGAGYGYT
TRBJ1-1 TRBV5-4 ASSRRTGAVGTEAF
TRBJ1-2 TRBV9 ASSVGHLLSNYGYT
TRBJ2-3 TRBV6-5 ASEASLDTQY
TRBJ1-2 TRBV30 ASQVTVNGYT